The next 10 T cell receptor beta chains were all read from a single sample in a study of blood T cell repertoires in COVID-19. This table comes from immunoSEQ multiplex PCR, and its TCRdb copy is limited to in-frame clones, with some not included. The data show about 260,000 clones, with approximately 90% seen just once and 3.7% held by the top ten. Sequencing input: peripheral blood. These TCRs come from a woman aged 35 to 49 with acute or convalescent COVID-19.

V and J are TRBV3-1 (or the pseudogene TRBV3-2) and TRBJ2-5, with TRBD2 identical over 7 bases. CDR3 length equals 14 residues. Germline loops: CDR1 LGHDT, CDR2 YNNKEL (reference sequence). J was trimmed by 5 bases and V by 7 bases; bases with no gene match: 10. The CDR3 region is CASTSGGGEETQYF. The CDR3 DNA is TGTGCCAGCACCTCGGGAGGAGGGGAGGAGACCCAGTACTTC.

CDR3 coding DNA: TGCGCCAGCAGCCAAGGGGTGGCTAATGAAAAACTGTTTTTT. Protein product: CASSQGVANEKLFF. This chain connects TRBV5-1 to TRBJ1-4; D is possibly TRBD1 (5 bases). CDR1 and CDR2 from the germline V gene are SGHRS and YFSETQ. CDR3 length equals 14 residues. Trimming cost V 4 bases and J 3 bases, with 10 bases left between them.

The CDR3 sequence: CASSRPQGSLRLGYTF. The CDR3 DNA follows: TGTGCCAGCAGCCGACCTCAGGGGAGTCTCCGCCTTGGCTACACCTTC. This sequence joins TRBV7-9 and TRBJ1-2, with TRBD1 as a possible D gene (6 bases). This CDR3 has 16 residues. Germline V CDR1 and CDR2: SEHNR, FQNEAQ (reference sequence). Deletions cut 5 bases from V and 7 bases from J, with 23 bases between.

J is TRBJ1-1 and V is TRBV5-8, with 8 bases aligning to TRBD1. J was trimmed by 6 bases and V by 4 bases; bases with no gene match: 11. The CDR3 covers 15 residues. CDR1 and CDR2 (germline): SGHTS, YDEGEE. DNA for the CDR3: TGTGCCAGCAGCGGGGTTCGGACAGGGAGACCTGAAGCTTTCTTT. Translated, it gives CASSGVRTGRPEAFF. The full variable domain, rest sourced from reference TRBV5-8 and TRBJ1-1, is EAGVTQSPTHLIKTRGQQATLRCSPISGHTSVYWYQQALGLGLQFLLWYDEGEERNRGNFPPRFSGRQFPNYSSELNVNALELEDSALYLCASSGVRTGRPEAFFGQGTRLTVV.

This clone is a singleton in its sample. This chain links TRBV18 with TRBJ1-5; D gene unclear. V was trimmed by 5 bases and J by 0 bases, leaving 14 bases between them. The CDR3 extends over 16 amino acids. In germline, CDR1 is KGHSH, CDR2 LQKENI. CDR3 loop: CASSSISEYSNQPQHF. DNA for the CDR3: TGTGCCAGCTCATCGATATCGGAGTATAGCAATCAGCCCCAGCATTTT.

This chain joins TRBV4-1 and TRBJ1-2; D uncertain. The CDR3 is 14 amino acids. Germline V gene sequence: CDR1 MGHRA, CDR2 YSYEKL. V gave up 1 base and J gave up 4 bases, with 10 bases separating them. In DNA, the CDR3 is TGCGCCAGCAGCCAAGGGCCCCAAACCTATGGCTACACCTTC. Protein: CASSQGPQTYGYTF.

The rearrangement uses TRBV6-1 and TRBJ1-4; TRBD1 matches 9 bases. Germline values: CDR1 MNHNS, CDR2 SASEGT. After removal of 4 bases from V and 7 bases from J, the junction contained 10 bases not matched to a gene. The CDR3 has 16 amino acids. Written as DNA, the CDR3 is TGTGCCAGCAGTGGATCCTACAGGGGGCAGGGTGAAAAACTGTTTTTT. Residues: CASSGSYRGQGEKLFF.

The chain has TRBV29-1 and TRBJ1-2, with a weak D call TRBD1 (6 bases). The germline V gene has CDR1 SQVTM and CDR2 ANQGSEA. The CDR3 spans 11 residues. The V end lost 4 bases, the J end lost 6 bases, and 9 bases lay between the germline ends. The CDR3 loop is CSVGQEDGYTF. The CDR3, as DNA: TGCAGCGTTGGACAGGAGGATGGCTACACCTTC.

This chain links TRBV5-1 with TRBJ1-3; D unclear. Germline CDR1 reads SGHRS; CDR2 reads YFSETQ. The CDR3 is made up of 14 amino acids. Trimming removed 5 bases at V and 0 bases at J, with 9 bases between. The DNA for the CDR3 is TGCGCCAGCAGACCCGGGGACTCTGGAAACACCATATATTTT. Translation: CASRPGDSGNTIYF.

The chain links TRBV6-1 to TRBJ1-1; 9 bases match TRBD1. This CDR3 is 15 amino acids long. V shed 7 bases and J 4 bases; nucleotides not matched to a gene: 10. Per the germline V gene, CDR1 is MNHNS and CDR2 is SASEGT. CDR3 protein: CASTRDRGFSTEAFF. CDR3 nucleotides: TGTGCCAGCACCCGAGACAGGGGGTTTTCCACTGAAGCTTTCTTT.